Detailed here is one T cell receptor (beta chain). This specimen comes from a study of CXCR3-negative and CXCR3-positive naive CD8 T cells. This CDR3 has 15 residues. The study made its TRB cDNA libraries by 5' RACE, adding UMI labels. TCRdb reprocessed the 5' RACE reads, with one entry per CDR3 protein and no DNA. The sample yields some 61,000 distinct CDR3 sequences, of which the top ten take up approximately 4.5%. Sequenced: naive CXCR3- CD8+ T cells from blood. Subset defined: CD45RO-CCR7+CD27+CD95- naive CD8+ T cells lacking CXCR3 (TNR3-). The genes are TRBV12-3 or TRBV12-4 and TRBJ2-5. The sequence derives from a human donor in good health. Some clones in this sample may be carry-over from other donors' samples. The CDR3 region is CASSFSFENQETQYF.